The T cell receptor (beta chain) described here comes from a study of T cells expressing NK-cell markers. Whole-study context: All TCR beta repertoires analysed originated from sorted CD3+CD56+NKG2C+, CD3+CD56+NKG2C- and CD3+CD56-NKG2C+ T cells. Seven HCMV-seropositive donors and one seronegative donor made up the eight sequenced donors.

Synthesis of TCR beta cDNA relied on 5'RACE template switching carrying UMIs. TCRdb reprocessed the 5' RACE reads; each CDR3 protein has one entry and no DNA is given. This sample's table has 500,000 to 600,000 distinct CDR3 sequences. Turning to this clonotype: Its antigen is not known.

Study-level findings and limits: In more than 5 donors, dominant CD3+CD56+NKG2C+ clones formed about 1.0-7.0% of CD8+ cells.

The CDR3 loop spans 19 amino acids. CDR1 and CDR2 (germline): SGHRS, YFSETQ. The chain uses TRBV5-1 and TRBJ2-1; TCRdb picks TRBD2, but there is no DNA to check that call. This clonotype was obtained from a man aged 18 to 30 in good health. Sequencing was done on a sample of blood T cells: a sorted CD56 or NKG2C T cell subset, CD4+ or CD8+ T cells, or bulk PBMC T cells (not recorded which). The CDR3 loop is CASSLVGTSGRLSYNEQFF.